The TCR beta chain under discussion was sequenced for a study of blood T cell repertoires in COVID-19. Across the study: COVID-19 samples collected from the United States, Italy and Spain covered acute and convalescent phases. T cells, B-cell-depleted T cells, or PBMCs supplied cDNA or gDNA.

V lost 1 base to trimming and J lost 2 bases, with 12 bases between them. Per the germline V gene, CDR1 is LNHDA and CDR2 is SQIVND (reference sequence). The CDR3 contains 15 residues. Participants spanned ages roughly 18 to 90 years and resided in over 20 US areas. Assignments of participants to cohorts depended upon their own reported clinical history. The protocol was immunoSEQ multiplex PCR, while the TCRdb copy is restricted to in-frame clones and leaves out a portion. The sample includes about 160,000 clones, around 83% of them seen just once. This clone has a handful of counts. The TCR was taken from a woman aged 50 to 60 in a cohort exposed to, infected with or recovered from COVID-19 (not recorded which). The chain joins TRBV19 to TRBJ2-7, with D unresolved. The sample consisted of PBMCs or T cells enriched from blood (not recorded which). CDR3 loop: CASSIVAGPTYEQYF. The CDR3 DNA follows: TGTGCCAGTAGTATAGTCGCTGGCCCCACCTACGAGCAGTACTTC.